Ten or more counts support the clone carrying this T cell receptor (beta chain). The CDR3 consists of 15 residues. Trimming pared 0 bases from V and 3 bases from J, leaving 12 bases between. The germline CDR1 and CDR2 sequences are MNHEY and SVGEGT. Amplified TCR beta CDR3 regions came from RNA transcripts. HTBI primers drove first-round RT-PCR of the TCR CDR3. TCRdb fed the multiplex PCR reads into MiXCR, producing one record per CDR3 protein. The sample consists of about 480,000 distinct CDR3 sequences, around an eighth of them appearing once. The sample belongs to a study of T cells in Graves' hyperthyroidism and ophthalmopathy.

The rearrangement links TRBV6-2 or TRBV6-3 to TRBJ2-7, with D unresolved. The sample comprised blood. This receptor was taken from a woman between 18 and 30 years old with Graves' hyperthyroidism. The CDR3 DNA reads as TGTGCCAGCAGTTACTCGATTGGGGAATTCTACGAGCAGTACTTC. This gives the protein CASSYSIGEFYEQYF.